These 24 T cell receptor beta chains originate from one sample sequenced in a study of CD8 T cells in ankylosing spondylitis. TCRdb reprocessed the 5' RACE reads via MiXCR and lists one record per CDR3 protein. The sample gives some 240,000 distinct CDR3 sequences, 15% to 20% of which show up once; around 30% is in the top ten. Sequencing was carried out using blood, either unsorted or a sorted T cell fraction (not recorded which). The origin of the receptors is a male donor with ankylosing spondylitis or in good health (not recorded which).

This clonotype was counted between two and nine times. J is TRBJ2-1 and V is TRBV5-6; TRBD2 is a possible D gene (6 bases). Germline V gives CDR1 SGHDT, CDR2 YYEEEE. V was shortened by 2 bases and J by 7 bases, with 13 bases between the two germline ends. The CDR3 has 14 residues. Written as DNA, the CDR3 is TGTGCCAGCAGCTTCGGGCAGGCGGGGAATGAGCAGTTCTTC. Residues: CASSFGQAGNEQFF. The full variable domain, its missing parts supplied by reference TRBV5-6 and TRBJ2-1, is DAGVTQSPTHLIKTRGQQVTLRCSPKSGHDTVSWYQQALGQGPQFIFQYYEEEERQRGNFPDRFSGHQFPNYSSELNVNALLLGDSALYLCASSFGQAGNEQFFGPGTRLTVL.

This clonotype appeared a few times. The rearrangement joins TRBV20-1 to TRBJ2-7; 7 bases are a match to TRBD1. Losses at the gene ends were 6 bases for V and 2 bases for J; bases not matched to a gene: 10. CDR3 length: 14 amino acids. Looked up from germline, CDR1 is DFQATT and CDR2 is SNEGSKA (reference sequence). In DNA form, the CDR3 reads TGCAGTGCCAAGGGGGCAGGGACCACCTACGAGCAGTACTTC. This gives the protein CSAKGAGTTYEQYF.

The chain combines TRBV28 with TRBJ1-3; D remains unclear. Germline CDR1 reads MDHEN; CDR2 reads SYDVKM. The CDR3 has 16 residues. Trimming left V 5 bases short and J 1 base short, with 15 bases between. CDR3: CASSDWALPSGNTIYF. The CDR3 nucleotides are TGTGCCAGCAGTGACTGGGCCTTGCCTTCTGGAAACACCATATATTTT. Full variable domain (outside the CDR3, taken from reference TRBV28 and TRBJ1-3): DVKVTQSSRYLVKRTGEKVFLECVQDMDHENMFWYRQDPGLGLRLIYFSYDVKMKEKGDIPEGYSVSREKKERFSLILESASTNQTSMYLCASSDWALPSGNTIYFGEGSWLTVV.

This clonotype was counted between two and nine times. The chain recombines TRBV4-1 with TRBJ1-1, with a tentative D call TRBD1 (5 bases). Germline lookup yields CDR1 MGHRA and CDR2 YSYEKL. CDR3 length: 14 amino acids. Trimming pared 0 bases from V and 2 bases from J, leaving 7 bases between. CDR3 bases: TGCGCCAGCAGCCAAGACCAGGGAAACACTGAAGCTTTCTTT. It codes for CASSQDQGNTEAFF.

In its sample, this clonotype was seen a few times. The chain links TRBV29-1 to TRBJ1-1, with D maybe TRBD1 (6 bases). The V and J ends lost 7 bases and 0 bases respectively, with 24 bases between them. The CDR3 runs to 17 residues. Germline CDR1 SQVTM, CDR2 ANQGSEA. This chain's CDR3 is CSAAGQTAIFVNTEAFF. Written as DNA, the CDR3 is TGCAGCGCCGCAGGACAGACCGCGATTTTTGTGAACACTGAAGCTTTCTTT.

This clonotype was recorded at least ten times. The chain joins TRBV20-1 to TRBJ2-3, with D tentatively TRBD2 (6 bases). This CDR3 is built from 16 residues. V was clipped by 3 bases and J by 5 bases, with 21 bases between them. Germline V CDR1 and CDR2: DFQATT, SNEGSKA (reference sequence). The CDR3 is CSARSIAGLGGDTQYF. Here the CDR3 DNA reads TGCAGTGCTAGGTCTATAGCCGGGCTCGGGGGAGATACGCAGTATTTT.

The V gene is TRBV13, the J gene TRBJ2-7, with D tentatively TRBD2 (5 bases). The ends were cut back, 2 bases at V and 6 bases at J, with 8 bases in the middle. Per germline, CDR1 PRHDT and CDR2 FYEKMQ (reference sequence). The CDR3 contains 12 residues. The CDR3 DNA reads as TGTGCCAGCAGCTTAAGAGGGATCGAGCAGTACTTC. Amino acid sequence: CASSLRGIEQYF.

CDR3: CASSSSGGTDTQYF. CDR3 bases: TGTGCCAGCAGCTCTTCAGGGGGCACAGATACGCAGTATTTT. The chain couples TRBV7-2 to TRBJ2-3; perhaps TRBD1 as D (6 bases). Trimming cost V 4 bases and J 1 base, with 9 bases left between them. This CDR3 comprises 14 residues. The germline CDR1 and CDR2 sequences are SGHTA and FQGNSA.

The V call is TRBV29-1, the J call TRBJ2-3; TRBD2 matches at 11 bases. The CDR3 has 13 residues. The germline gives CDR1 SQVTM, CDR2 ANQGSEA. The ends lost 7 bases at V and 5 bases at J; junction bases unmatched: 5. CDR3: CSAILAGEDTQYF. The DNA of the CDR3 is TGCAGCGCCATACTAGCGGGAGAAGATACGCAGTATTTT.

This clonotype appeared a few times. This chain uses TRBV20-1 with TRBJ2-1, with 12 bases fitting TRBD2. This CDR3 region has 18 residues. CDR1 and CDR2 (germline): DFQATT, SNEGSKA (reference sequence). J was trimmed by 1 base and V by 1 base; bases with no gene match: 8. CDR3 nucleotides: TGCAGTGCTAGAGTGAGACTAGCGGGAGTGCCATCCTACAATGAGCAGTTCTTC. It encodes CSARVRLAGVPSYNEQFF.

This clonotype appeared a few times. This chain uses TRBV12-3 or TRBV12-4 with TRBJ2-1; D uncertain. The CDR3 is made up of 14 amino acids. Trimming pared 3 bases from V and 3 bases from J, leaving 9 bases between. DNA of the CDR3: TGTGCCAGCAGTTTTAATCGTCTCTACAATGAGCAGTTCTTC. This gives the protein CASSFNRLYNEQFF.

This clonotype was detected only a few times. The J gene is TRBJ2-3, the V gene TRBV6-5, with a tentative D call TRBD1 (5 bases). This CDR3 contains 16 residues. Germline assignment: CDR1 MNHEY and CDR2 SVGAGI. Trimming stripped 5 bases from V and 0 bases from J, with 15 bases between. The CDR3 region has the DNA TGTGCCAGCAGTCACAGTGGGGCGTCTAGCACAGATACGCAGTATTTT. Residues: CASSHSGASSTDTQYF.

This chain links TRBV3-1 with TRBJ2-1, with 11 bases fitting TRBD2. Per germline, CDR1 LGHDT and CDR2 YNNKEL (reference sequence). Trimming removed 0 bases from V and 10 bases from J; junction bases left unmatched: 8. This CDR3 spans 16 amino acids. CDR3 region: CASSQEDLAGGLEQFF. The CDR3, as DNA: TGTGCCAGCAGCCAAGAGGACCTAGCGGGAGGCCTCGAGCAGTTCTTC.

The table lists this clonotype with many counts. The V and J genes are TRBV27 and TRBJ2-7; D remains unclear. Germline V lookup: CDR1 MNHEY, CDR2 SMNVEV (reference sequence). The CDR3 is 14 residues long. V dropped 2 bases and J dropped 2 bases, with 10 bases sitting between them. For the CDR3, the DNA is TGTGCCAGCAGTTTAGCCGGTGGTACCTACGAGCAGTACTTC. Protein: CASSLAGGTYEQYF.

This clonotype was observed at least ten times. This sequence joins TRBV20-1 and TRBJ2-4, with D maybe TRBD1 (5 bases). CDR3 length: 16 residues. V was clipped by 0 bases and J by 0 bases, with 12 bases between them. Germline V gives CDR1 DFQATT, CDR2 SNEGSKA (reference sequence). The CDR3 nucleotides read TGCAGTGCTAGAGATTTAGGGGCTGTAGCCAAAAACATTCAGTACTTC. It encodes CSARDLGAVAKNIQYF.

Many counts were recorded for this clonotype. This chain connects TRBV5-1 to TRBJ2-2; 8 bases map to TRBD1. J was trimmed by 6 bases and V by 4 bases; bases with no gene match: 11. The CDR3 spans 16 residues. The V gene's germline CDR1 is SGHRS and CDR2 YFSETQ. CDR3 in amino acids: CASSRSDRADPGELFF. The CDR3 DNA is TGCGCCAGCAGCCGCTCGGACAGGGCCGACCCCGGGGAGCTGTTTTTT.

This clonotype was seen a handful of times. The chain combines TRBV5-5 with TRBJ2-2, with D maybe TRBD2 (5 bases). The V gene lost 7 bases and the J gene lost 2 bases, with 15 bases spanning the gap. This CDR3 has 15 amino acids. The V gene's germline CDR1 is SGHKS and CDR2 YYEKEE (reference sequence). The CDR3 here is CASGPGGGNTGELFF. CDR3 sequence (DNA): TGTGCCAGCGGCCCGGGCGGAGGTAACACCGGGGAGCTGTTTTTT. Together with reference TRBV5-5 and TRBJ2-2, the CDR3 gives the full variable domain: DAGVTQSPTHLIKTRGQQVTLRCSPISGHKSVSWYQQVLGQGPQFIFQYYEKEERGRGNFPDRFSARQFPNYSSELNVNALLLGDSALYLCASGPGGGNTGELFFGEGSRLTVL.

This clonotype showed up just a few times. CDR3 coding DNA: TGTGCCAGCAGTTTAGGATCCCCTTGGCAAGAGACCCAGTACTTC. Translation: CASSLGSPWQETQYF. V is TRBV12-3 or TRBV12-4 and J is TRBJ2-5; D unclear. The CDR3 runs 15 residues. The ends were cut back, 1 base at V and 2 bases at J, with 11 bases in the middle.

This clonotype occurred many times. CDR3 residues: CASSQTSGGEKETQYF. The CDR3 DNA reads as TGTGCCAGCAGCCAGACTAGCGGAGGGGAAAAAGAGACCCAGTACTTC. This chain uses TRBV3-1 with TRBJ2-5, with 9 nucleotides matching TRBD2. The CDR3 covers 16 residues. Germline loops: CDR1 LGHDT, CDR2 YNNKEL (reference sequence). V dropped 3 bases and J dropped 3; count of bases not matched to a gene: 8.

This clonotype was counted at least ten times. The chain carries TRBV4-1 and TRBJ1-6; D might be TRBD1 (6 bases). This CDR3 spans 14 amino acids. Germline V lookup: CDR1 MGHRA, CDR2 YSYEKL. Trimming took off 5 bases at V and 8 bases at J, with 13 bases between the two ends. CDR3 nucleotide sequence: TGCGCCAGCAGCGACCGGGACAATTATTCACCCCTCCACTTT. It specifies CASSDRDNYSPLHF.

The sample holds a few counts of this clonotype. The chain joins TRBV27 to TRBJ2-7, with 7 positions matching TRBD2. The V segment lost 3 bases and the J segment 0 bases; nucleotides outside the gene matches: 8. CDR1 and CDR2 from the germline V gene are MNHEY and SMNVEV (reference sequence). The CDR3 sequence is 16 residues long. The CDR3 sequence is CASSLLRETFSYEQYF. The CDR3 DNA is TGTGCCAGCAGTTTGCTGCGGGAGACCTTCTCCTACGAGCAGTACTTC.

The V call is TRBV7-8, the J call TRBJ1-1; 11 nucleotides line up with TRBD1. This CDR3 comprises 18 residues. The V gene's germline CDR1 is SGHVS and CDR2 FQNEAQ. Trimming cost V 4 bases and J 0 bases; bases outside gene matches: 10. This CDR3 is CASSSRPGTGGLNTEAFF. The DNA for the CDR3 is TGTGCCAGCAGCTCCCGACCCGGGACAGGGGGTTTGAACACTGAAGCTTTCTTT.

The V and J genes are TRBV7-9 and TRBJ2-1, with 9 bases fitting TRBD2. The CDR3 runs to 15 residues. The V segment lost 8 bases and the J segment 9 bases; nucleotides outside the gene matches: 14. Germline V gives CDR1 SEHNR, CDR2 FQNEAQ (reference sequence). In DNA, the CDR3 is TGTGCCAGCCGGGAGGGGGGACTAGCAGGAAGTGAGCAGTTCTTC. This codes for CASREGGLAGSEQFF.

This clonotype was found a few times. The chain uses TRBV12-3 or TRBV12-4 and TRBJ2-2; the D gene could be TRBD1 or TRBD2 (6 bases each). Trimming stripped 7 bases from V and 5 bases from J, with 14 bases between. The CDR3 totals 14 residues. CDR3 DNA: TGTGCCAGCACTCTAGGGGGGATAACCGGGGAGCTGTTTTTT. Translating it yields CASTLGGITGELFF.